The T cell receptor (beta chain) described here comes from a study of early stage breast cancer tumors. Findings of the study overall: Commonly generated sequences made up most enriched TCRB sequences shared between patients. Tumors had about 2.3-fold higher T cell density than normal breast.

CDR3 length: 14 residues. CDR1 is MDHEN, CDR2 SYDVKM, per germline. The V gene lost 3 bases and the J gene lost 10 bases, with 13 bases spanning the gap. As regards this clone: What it binds is not known.

Sequencing used immunoSEQ multiplex PCR; TCRdb keeps in-frame clones, though not all of them. Of about 72,000 clones listed, roughly three quarters were seen once; the top ten hold 3.5%. What was sequenced was blood. The TCR originated in a person between 60 and 70 years old with breast cancer. This chain connects TRBV28 to TRBJ1-6; D unclear. For the CDR3, the DNA is TGTGCCAGCAGTTTCGGGGTAAGAGACTCACCCCTCCACTTT. Translation: CASSFGVRDSPLHF.